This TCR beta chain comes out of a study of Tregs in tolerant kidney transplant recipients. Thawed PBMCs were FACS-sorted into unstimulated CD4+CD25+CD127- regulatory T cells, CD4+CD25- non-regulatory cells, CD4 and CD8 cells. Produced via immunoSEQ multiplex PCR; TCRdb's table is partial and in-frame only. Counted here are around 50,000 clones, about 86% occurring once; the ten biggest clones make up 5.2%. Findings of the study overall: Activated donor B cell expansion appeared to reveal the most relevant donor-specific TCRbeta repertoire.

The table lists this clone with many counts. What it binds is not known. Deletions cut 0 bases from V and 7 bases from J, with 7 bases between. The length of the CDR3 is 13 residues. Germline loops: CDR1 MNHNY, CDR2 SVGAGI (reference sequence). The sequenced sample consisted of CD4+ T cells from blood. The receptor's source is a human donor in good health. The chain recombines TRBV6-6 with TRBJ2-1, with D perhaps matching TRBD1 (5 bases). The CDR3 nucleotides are TGTGCCAGCAGTTACTCTAGGGGAAATGAGCAGTTCTTC. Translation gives CASSYSRGNEQFF.